This TCR beta chain was sequenced for a study of T cells in Graves' hyperthyroidism and ophthalmopathy. Study results and caveats: With a median lead of roughly 6.2 months before onset, the model predicted ophthalmopathy.

Hyperthyroidism of Graves' type that showed no ophthalmopathy progression within 18 months was stable. The CDR3 is 15 residues long. The germline V gene has CDR1 MNHNY and CDR2 SVGAGI (reference sequence). There were TCR beta CDR3 regions amplified from RNA transcripts. In the first-round RT-PCR of the TCR CDR3, the HTBI primer set was used. In TCRdb, the multiplex PCR reads were re-called with MiXCR into one record per CDR3 protein. The sample records a few hundred thousand distinct CDR3 sequences, roughly 20% being singletons. With respect to this clonotype: Its target is unknown. A much larger clonotype is one base distant, so this may be a read error.

This chain uses TRBV6-6 with TRBJ1-5; D perhaps matches TRBD1 (5 bases). The sample consisted of blood. This clonotype was sampled from a man younger than 30 with Graves' hyperthyroidism. CDR3 DNA: TGTGCCAGCAGTTACTGGAGGGACGGTAATCAGCCCCGGCATTTT. As protein: CASSYWRDGNQPRHF.